This is a list of T cell receptor beta chains from one sample in a study of long-term antiretroviral therapy in people with HIV. Some clones are missing from TCRdb's copy, which holds only in-frame ones; the method was immunoSEQ multiplex PCR. The top ten hold about 2.6% of the sample, which has roughly 44,000 clones, about 95% seen once. The input for sequencing was unsorted PBMCs, taken 3.7 years after starting antiretroviral therapy. These receptors all stem from a woman aged 50 to 60 with HIV. The CDR3 runs from the conserved cysteine through the conserved F or W. The D gene is left open where the match is weak. A row's size may be missing; if present it is once, few, many or a size class.

d_call	v_call	j_call	clone_size	cdr3_aa	cdr3_nt
-	TRBV7-9	TRBJ2-5	-	CASSLAIGQETQYF	TGTGCCAGCAGCTTAGCTATCGGGCAAGAGACCCAGTACTTC
-	TRBV9	TRBJ1-6	-	CASSVAAGGWDNSPLHF	TGTGCCAGCAGCGTAGCTGCCGGGGGGTGGGATAATTCACCCCTCCACTTT
-	TRBV7-9	TRBJ2-5	-	CASSAPGVQETQYF	TGTGCCAGCAGCGCACCAGGGGTCCAAGAGACCCAGTACTTC
-	TRBV6-1	TRBJ1-5	-	CASSGEQDRWDWIQPQHF	TGTGCCAGCAGTGGAGAACAAGACAGGTGGGATTGGATTCAGCCCCAGCATTTT
TRBD2	TRBV6-6	TRBJ2-5	once	CASSRLARGQETQYF	TGTGCCAGCAGTAGACTAGCGCGGGGTCAAGAGACCCAGTACTTC
-	TRBV5-1	TRBJ2-2	-	CASSPVPGELFF	TGCGCCAGCAGCCCGGTCCCCGGGGAGCTGTTTTTT
-	TRBV7-2	TRBJ2-5	-	CASSPWAGAVEGTQYF	TGTGCCAGCAGCCCCTGGGCAGGGGCGGTTGAGGGGACCCAGTACTTC
-	TRBV29-1	TRBJ1-2	-	CSVVAPAGYGYTF	TGCAGCGTTGTTGCCCCGGCAGGCTATGGCTACACCTTC
TRBD2	TRBV9	TRBJ2-1	once	CASSTGLRTSPNEQFF	TGTGCCAGCAGCACCGGACTTCGGACTAGCCCCAATGAGCAGTTCTTC
-	TRBV6-5	TRBJ1-2	-	CAARTRGYGYTF	TGTGCCGCACGAACCCGGGGCTATGGCTACACCTTC
-	TRBV7-2	TRBJ1-2	-	CASSPDNPGNYGYTF	TGTGCCAGCAGCCCTGACAATCCAGGGAACTATGGCTACACCTTC
-	TRBV6-5	TRBJ1-2	once	CASKMIAGGYTF	TGTGCCAGCAAAATGATTGCGGGGGGCTACACCTTC
TRBD1	TRBV4-1	TRBJ2-7	-	CASSQGTGGASYEQYF	TGCGCCAGCAGCCAAGGGACAGGGGGCGCGTCGTACGAGCAGTACTTC
-	TRBV19	TRBJ1-1	once	CASSIDERRTFF	TGTGCCAGTAGTATAGACGAGAGGCGGACTTTCTTT
-	TRBV5-4	TRBJ2-3	-	CASSGQGEVADTQYF	TGTGCCAGCAGCGGCCAGGGGGAGGTCGCAGATACGCAGTATTTT